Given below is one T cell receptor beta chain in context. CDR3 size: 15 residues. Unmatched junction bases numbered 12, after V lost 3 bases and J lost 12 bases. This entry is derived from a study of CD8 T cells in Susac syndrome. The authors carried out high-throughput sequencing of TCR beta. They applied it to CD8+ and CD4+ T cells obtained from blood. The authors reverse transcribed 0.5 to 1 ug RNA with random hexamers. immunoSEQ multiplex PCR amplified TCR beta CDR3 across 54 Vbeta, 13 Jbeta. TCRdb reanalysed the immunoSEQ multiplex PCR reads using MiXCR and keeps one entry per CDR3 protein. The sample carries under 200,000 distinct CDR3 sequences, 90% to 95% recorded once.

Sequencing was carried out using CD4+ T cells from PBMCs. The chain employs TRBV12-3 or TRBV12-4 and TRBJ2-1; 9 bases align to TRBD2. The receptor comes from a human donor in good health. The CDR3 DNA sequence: TGTGCCAGCAGTTTTGGGGCTAGCGGGGCACTAGGGCAGTTCTTC. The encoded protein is CASSFGASGALGQFF.